This T cell receptor (beta chain) was captured by sequencing in a study of spatial heterogeneity in lung cancer (dated by TCRdb to between 2017 and 2020). Regarding the research as a whole: Beta-chain transcripts were consistently detected in greater numbers than alpha-chain transcripts, which likely reflected higher beta-chain transcript abundance. In the raw uncorrected reads, each unique combination of TCR and UMI appeared more than ten times on average. In tumor regions, TCR transcript counts showed a strong correlation with a T cell transcriptional module score from matched bulk RNA-seq. Both alpha and beta chains were TCR-sequenced in samples taken at surgery, namely 220 tumor regions, approximately 63 matched nontumor lung samples and 56 PBMC samples. TCR alpha and beta repertoires were quantitatively compared across multiple tumor regions, matched nontumor lung and blood in non-small cell lung cancer. Nonsynonymous mutation counts, determined by whole-exome sequencing of tumor tissue, were related to TCR repertoire features.

The intended sense of this specimen's time point label: sample taken at primary tumor resection. Donors were 72 patients with early-stage, untreated non-small cell lung cancer from the lung TRACERx cohort. Whole RNA extracted from tumor and nontumor lung tissue, or from cryopreserved PBMC samples, was used for TCR sequencing without cell sorting. Only patients for whom sufficient RNA was available from at least two tumor regions were selected for TCR sequencing. A lung pathologist reviewed the tumor and adjacent nontumor lung specimens before the specimens were selected. From a lookup of the germline V gene (reference sequence), CDR1 and CDR2 are DFQATT and SNEGSKA. Cut back by 3 bases and 8 bases, the V and J ends lie 9 bases apart. From the cysteine through the phenylalanine, the CDR3 covers 11 amino acids. Only the CDR3 region is kept as DNA, spanning 33 bases read in frame from base 1. General findings and caveats noted by the study authors: TCR-seq coverage of tumor T cells was estimated at only around 7% for alpha chains and more than 11% for beta chains. Confirming at a functional level the hypothesis that regional TCRs recognize regional mutations was considered to require additional single-cell paired TCR alpha and beta sequencing. The tumor nonsynonymous mutation count correlated with the number of expanded alpha and beta TCRs within the tumor. Counts of ubiquitous and regional expanded TCRs correlated with counts of ubiquitous and regional nonsynonymous mutations, respectively.

This clonotype was seen ten or more times. The antigen it recognizes is unknown. Base qualities are not provided; no much larger clone lies one nucleotide away. The library was prepared using 5' RACE. Sequencing took place on a NextSeq 500. The TCR library protocol attached a unique molecular identifier to each TCR cDNA molecule to allow correction of PCR and sequencing errors. In the source study's methods: Decombinator tools were used for TCR identification, UMI-based error correction and CDR3 extraction. Expanded TCRs were defined as those above a frequency of 2 per 1,000, corresponding to the top 1% of the tumor frequency distribution. Expanded tumor TCRs statistically deemed absent (corrected P<0.05) from at least one tumor region were classed as regional, and all other expanded tumor TCRs were classed as ubiquitous. Rényi diversity was computed with the R vegan package after subsampling each repertoire 100 times to 5,000 TCRs. CDR3 similarity networks were built from amino acid triplet string-kernel similarity, connecting CDR3s with pairwise similarity above 0.82. TCRdb passed the public sequencing reads through fastp at Q25 and MiXCR, retaining productive beta sequences. All rows with the same CDR3 protein become a single entry with the most common DNA and genes. The V and J calls and clone size come from TCRdb's table, not from the authors' own analysis. In all, the sample holds 20,000 or so distinct CDR3 sequences, and 6.5% of those were seen once. The ten biggest clones cover over 3.5% of the sample.

This TCR was recovered from a female donor with early-stage non-small cell lung cancer. The rearranged segments are TRBV20-1 and TRBJ2-3, with a weak D call of TRBD2 (5 bases match). Sequencing was performed on lung tumor tissue, taken at surgery. CDR3 region: CSASSLATQYF. The bases are TGCAGTGCTAGTTCTCTAGCTACGCAGTATTTT.